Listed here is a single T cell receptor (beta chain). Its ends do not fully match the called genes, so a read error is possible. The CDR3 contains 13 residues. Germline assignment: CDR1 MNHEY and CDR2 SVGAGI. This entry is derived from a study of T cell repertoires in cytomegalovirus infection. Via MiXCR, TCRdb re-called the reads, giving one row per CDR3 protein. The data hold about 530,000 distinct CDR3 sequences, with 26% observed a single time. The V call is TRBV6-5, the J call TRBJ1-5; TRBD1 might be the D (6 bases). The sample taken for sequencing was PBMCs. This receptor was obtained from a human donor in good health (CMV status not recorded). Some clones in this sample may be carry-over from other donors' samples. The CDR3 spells CACSYSGEKPQHF. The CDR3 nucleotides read TGTGCCTGCAGTTACTCAGGGGAAAAGCCCCAGCATTTT.